What follows are 16 T cell receptor beta chains derived from one specimen sequenced in a study of blood T cell repertoires in COVID-19 (dated by TCRdb to the early 2020s). The method was the immunoSEQ multiplex PCR assay. The source is immuneACCESS, and TCRdb retained only in-frame sequences with V and J called. Part of the clones is not carried over; for the studies checked, unresolved V genes explain less than half of this, and the remainder is unexplained. Present in this sample are under 300,000 clones, roughly 89% of which were seen just once. The ten largest make up around 2.2% of the sample. The sequenced sample consisted of peripheral blood. The receptors come from a young man who had recovered from COVID-19.

The table lists this clone with a few counts. The genes are TRBV6-4 and TRBJ2-1; 8 bases align to TRBD1. Germline V gene sequence: CDR1 MRHNA, CDR2 SNTAGT. With V trimmed by 5 bases and J by 7 bases, 7 bases remained unmatched. The CDR3 runs 14 residues. CDR3 region: CASSPTGEKNEQFF. CDR3 sequence (DNA): TGTGCCAGCAGTCCGACAGGGGAAAAGAATGAGCAGTTCTTC.

The chain recombines TRBV3-1 (or the pseudogene TRBV3-2) with TRBJ1-1; weak D call: TRBD1 (6 bases). V gave up 4 bases and J gave up 5 bases, with 17 bases separating them. The CDR3 length is 15 residues. Germline CDR1 is LGHDT and CDR2 is YNNKEL (reference sequence). The CDR3 region is CASSPGGGPATEAFF. The DNA of the CDR3 is TGTGCCAGCAGCCCGGGGGGCGGGCCGGCGACTGAAGCTTTCTTT.

V usage is TRBV19 and J usage is TRBJ1-1, with D hard to call. This CDR3 has 12 amino acids. The germline V gene has CDR1 LNHDA and CDR2 SQIVND (reference sequence). Trimming pared 3 bases from V and 10 bases from J, leaving 12 bases between. The DNA for the CDR3 is TGTGCCAGTAGTATGGTCGGGGTTAGAGCTTTCTTT. It codes for CASSMVGVRAFF.

The V call is TRBV12-3 or TRBV12-4, the J call TRBJ2-5; tentatively, D is TRBD2 (5 bases). The CDR3 has 13 amino acids. Trimming took off 8 bases at V and 7 bases at J, with 17 bases between the two ends. The CDR3 spells CASSTIRGWTQYF. Written as DNA, the CDR3 is TGTGCCAGCTCCACTATACGGGGTTGGACCCAGTACTTC.

The V and J genes are TRBV3-1 (or the pseudogene TRBV3-2) and TRBJ1-4; tentatively, D is TRBD1 (5 bases). This CDR3 is 16 amino acids long. V gave up 2 bases and J gave up 0 bases, with 10 bases separating them. The germline V gene has CDR1 LGHDT and CDR2 YNNKEL (reference sequence). The CDR3 nucleotides are TGTGCCAGCAGCCAACTCCAGGACACAACTAATGAAAAACTGTTTTTT. This gives the protein CASSQLQDTTNEKLFF.

This clone was counted a single time. The chain has TRBV9 and TRBJ2-7; 10 bases agree with TRBD2. The germline V gene encodes CDR1 SGDLS and CDR2 YYNGEE. CDR3 length: 18 amino acids. Trimming at V came to 2 bases and at J to 2 bases, leaving 13 bases not matched to a gene. The CDR3 region has the DNA TGTGCCAGCAGCGTTTGGCCTGGGGCTAGCGGGGGCCCCTACGAGCAGTACTTC. Translated: CASSVWPGASGGPYEQYF.

The V gene is TRBV2, the J gene TRBJ1-5, with TRBD1 matching over 8 bases. The CDR3 extends over 14 amino acids. J lost 6 bases, V lost 5 bases, and 6 bases had no gene match. Germline V gives CDR1 SNHLY, CDR2 FYNNEI. The CDR3 loop is CASSFQGAGQPQHF. The CDR3 DNA reads TGTGCCAGCAGTTTCCAGGGGGCCGGTCAGCCCCAGCATTTT. The variable domain in full, with the rest retrieved from reference TRBV2 and TRBJ1-5, is EPEVTQTPSHQVTQMGQEVILRCVPISNHLYFYWYRQILGQKVEFLVSFYNNEISEKSEIFDDQFSVERPDGSNFTLKIRSTKLEDSAMYFCASSFQGAGQPQHFGDGTRLSIL.

This chain joins TRBV4-2 and TRBJ1-5, with no clear D. Trimming stripped 0 bases from V and 5 bases from J, with 11 bases between. The length of the CDR3 is 15 residues. Germline values: CDR1 LGHNA, CDR2 YNFKEQ. Here the CDR3 DNA reads TGTGCCAGCAGCCAAGAGAGTACGCTTTATCAGCCCCAGCATTTT. Translation: CASSQESTLYQPQHF.

CDR3 nucleotides: TGTGCCAGTAGCCCCCCCGCGACAGGGAATCAGCCCCAGCATTTT. Translating it yields CASSPPATGNQPQHF. This chain uses TRBV19 with TRBJ1-5, with 7 bases fitting TRBD1. This CDR3 is 15 amino acids long. V dropped 6 bases and J dropped 4; count of bases not matched to a gene: 9. Germline CDR1 LNHDA, CDR2 SQIVND (reference sequence).

Only one count was recorded for this clone. The chain has TRBV19 and TRBJ2-2; possibly TRBD1 for D (6 bases). Per the germline V gene, CDR1 is LNHDA and CDR2 is SQIVND (reference sequence). With 9 bases removed from V and 0 bases from J, the gap between germline ends came to 14 bases. The CDR3 length is 15 residues. CDR3 nucleotide sequence: TGTGCCAGCCTACAGGGTTCTGCGAACACCGGGGAGCTGTTTTTT. Translating gives CASLQGSANTGELFF.

The chain has TRBV29-1 and TRBJ2-5; 9 bases map to TRBD2. The junction had 10 bases not matched to a gene; V was cut back by 6 bases and J by 2 bases. The CDR3 totals 15 residues. Per germline, CDR1 SQVTM and CDR2 ANQGSEA. This CDR3 is CSVEFSGGPQETQYF. The CDR3, as DNA: TGCAGCGTGGAGTTTAGCGGGGGACCGCAAGAGACCCAGTACTTC.

V and J are TRBV5-6 and TRBJ2-5; unclear D gene. Between the trimmed V and J ends, which lost 2 bases and 4 bases, there was a span of 18 bases. Germline lookup yields CDR1 SGHDT and CDR2 YYEEEE. CDR3 length equals 16 residues. In DNA, the CDR3 is TGTGCCAGCAGCTTCCCGGCGGCCCCTTCGGGAGAGACCCAGTACTTC. Encoded protein: CASSFPAAPSGETQYF.

This chain connects TRBV19 to TRBJ1-2; 7 positions agree with TRBD1. Germline-derived CDR1 and CDR2 are LNHDA and SQIVND (reference sequence). The length of the CDR3 is 16 residues. The trim removed 2 bases at V and 4 bases at J, leaving 10 bases unmatched. DNA of the CDR3: TGTGCCAGTAGTATAAGAAAGGGGGCCGAAGTCTATGGCTACACCTTC. This gives the protein CASSIRKGAEVYGYTF.

The J gene is TRBJ2-1, the V gene TRBV4-3; D possibly corresponds to TRBD2 (6 bases). In germline, CDR1 is LGHNA, CDR2 YSLEER. V lost 4 bases and J 1 base, leaving 17 bases between the germline ends. This CDR3 spans 17 amino acids. The CDR3 protein is CASSPGLFLNSYNEQFF. The CDR3 region has the DNA TGCGCCAGCAGCCCGGGACTCTTCCTGAATTCCTACAATGAGCAGTTCTTC.

V and J are TRBV2 and TRBJ2-7; no reliable D call. Per the germline V gene, CDR1 is SNHLY and CDR2 is FYNNEI. This CDR3 contains 12 residues. V dropped 6 bases and J dropped 3 bases, with 9 bases sitting between them. DNA of the CDR3: TGTGCCAGCAGCGCGCGGAACTACGAGCAGTACTTC. Translating it yields CASSARNYEQYF.

This chain joins TRBV6-5 and TRBJ2-7, with 7 bases identical to TRBD1. This CDR3 spans 14 amino acids. The germline CDR1 and CDR2 sequences are MNHEY and SVGAGI. J was trimmed by 5 bases and V by 6 bases; bases with no gene match: 10. Here the CDR3 reads CASSIDREVHEQYF. CDR3 DNA sequence: TGTGCCAGCAGCATCGACAGGGAAGTCCACGAGCAGTACTTC.